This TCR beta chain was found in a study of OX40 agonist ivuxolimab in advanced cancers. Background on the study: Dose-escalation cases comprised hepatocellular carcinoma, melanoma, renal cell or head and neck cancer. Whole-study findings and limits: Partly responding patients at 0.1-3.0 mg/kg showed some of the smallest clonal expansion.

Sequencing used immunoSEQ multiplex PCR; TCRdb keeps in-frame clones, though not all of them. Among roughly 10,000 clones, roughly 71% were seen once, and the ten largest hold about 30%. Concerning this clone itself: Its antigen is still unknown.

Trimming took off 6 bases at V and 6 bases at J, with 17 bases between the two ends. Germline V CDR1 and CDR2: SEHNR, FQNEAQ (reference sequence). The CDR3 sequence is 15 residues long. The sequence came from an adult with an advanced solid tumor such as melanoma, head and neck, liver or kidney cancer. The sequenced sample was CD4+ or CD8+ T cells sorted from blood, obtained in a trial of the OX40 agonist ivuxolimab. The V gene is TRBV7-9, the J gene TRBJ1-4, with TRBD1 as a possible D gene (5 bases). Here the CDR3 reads CASSSTVGGDEKLFF. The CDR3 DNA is TGTGCCAGCAGTTCGACGGTTGGGGGGGATGAAAAACTGTTTTTT. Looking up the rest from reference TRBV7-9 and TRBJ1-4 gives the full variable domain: DTGVSQNPRHKITKRGQNVTFRCDPISEHNRLYWYRQTLGQGPEFLTYFQNEAQLEKSRLLSDRFSAERPKGSFSTLEIQRTEQGDSAMYLCASSSTVGGDEKLFFGSGTQLSVL.